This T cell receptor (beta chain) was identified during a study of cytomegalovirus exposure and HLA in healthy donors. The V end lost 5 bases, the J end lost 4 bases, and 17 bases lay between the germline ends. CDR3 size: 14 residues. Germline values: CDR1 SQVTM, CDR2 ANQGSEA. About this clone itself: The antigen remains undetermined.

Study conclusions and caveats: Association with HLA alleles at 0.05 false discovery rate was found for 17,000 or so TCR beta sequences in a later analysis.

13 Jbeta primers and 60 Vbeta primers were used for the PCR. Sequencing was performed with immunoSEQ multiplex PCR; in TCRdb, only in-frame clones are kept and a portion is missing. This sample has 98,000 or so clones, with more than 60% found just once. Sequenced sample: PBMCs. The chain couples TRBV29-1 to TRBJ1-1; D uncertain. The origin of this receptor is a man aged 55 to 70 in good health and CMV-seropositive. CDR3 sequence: CSVYRIGSITEAFF. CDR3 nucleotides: TGCAGCGTTTATCGGATCGGGAGCATCACTGAAGCTTTCTTT.